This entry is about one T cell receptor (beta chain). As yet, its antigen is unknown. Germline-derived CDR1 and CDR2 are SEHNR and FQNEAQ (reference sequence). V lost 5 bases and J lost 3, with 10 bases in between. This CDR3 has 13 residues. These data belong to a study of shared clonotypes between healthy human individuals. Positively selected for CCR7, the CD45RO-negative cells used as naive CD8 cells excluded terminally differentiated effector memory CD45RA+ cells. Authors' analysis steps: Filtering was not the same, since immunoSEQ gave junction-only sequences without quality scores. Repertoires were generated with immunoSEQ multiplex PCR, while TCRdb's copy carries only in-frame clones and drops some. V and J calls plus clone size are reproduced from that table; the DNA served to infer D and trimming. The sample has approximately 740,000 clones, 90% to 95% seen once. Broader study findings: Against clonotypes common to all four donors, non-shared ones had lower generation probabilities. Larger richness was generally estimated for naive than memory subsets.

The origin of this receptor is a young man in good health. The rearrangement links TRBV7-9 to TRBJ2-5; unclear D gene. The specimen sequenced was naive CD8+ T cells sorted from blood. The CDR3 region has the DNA TGTGCCAGCAGCCCCGATGTTGAAGAGACCCAGTACTTC. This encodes CASSPDVEETQYF.